Below are 10 T cell receptor beta chains sequenced from a single sample in a study of shared clonotypes between healthy human individuals. Measured with immunoSEQ multiplex PCR; TCRdb has only the in-frame clones, and not every one. This repertoire shows about half a million clones, less than 85% found once; its top ten account for over 10%. Sequencing was carried out using PBMCs. The source of these receptors is a woman aged 40 to 49 in good health. Some clones in this sample may be carry-over from other donors' samples.

The V call is TRBV28, the J call TRBJ2-5; D is possibly TRBD2 (5 bases). The CDR3 consists of 16 residues. V lost 5 bases and J lost 1, with 17 bases in between. Germline V gene data show CDR1 as MDHEN and CDR2 as SYDVKM. The CDR3, as DNA: TGTGCCAGCAGTCGACTAATAGGACCTTTCCAAGAGACCCAGTACTTC. This encodes CASSRLIGPFQETQYF.

The rearrangement links TRBV6-1 to TRBJ2-7; the D gene is possibly TRBD2 (5 bases). In germline, CDR1 is MNHNS, CDR2 SASEGT. CDR3 size: 18 residues. Trimming shortened V by 2 bases and J by 0 bases, and 20 bases separated the two germline ends. CDR3 in amino acids: CASSESRFKRLSSYEQYF. CDR3 nucleotides: TGTGCCAGCAGTGAAAGTCGTTTTAAGCGACTAAGCTCCTACGAGCAGTACTTC.

The J gene is TRBJ1-1, the V gene TRBV7-9; D remains ambiguous. Germline CDR1 reads SEHNR; CDR2 reads FQNEAQ (reference sequence). The CDR3 has 15 residues. V lost 3 bases to trimming and J lost 3 bases, with 14 bases between them. Here the CDR3 reads CASSFSTPADTEAFF. The CDR3 DNA reads as TGTGCCAGCAGCTTTTCGACACCGGCGGACACTGAAGCTTTCTTT.

This clone was seen more than once but under ten times. This chain connects TRBV12-5 to TRBJ1-1; 8 bases line up with TRBD1. Germline values: CDR1 LGHNT, CDR2 FRNRAP. CDR3 length: 12 residues. V was pared by 7 bases and J by 7 bases, with 5 bases of the junction left unmatched. CDR3 residues: CASVPGQGEAFF. The CDR3 region has the DNA TGTGCTAGTGTCCCCGGACAGGGTGAAGCTTTCTTT.

This clone occurred a few times. This chain connects TRBV6-1 to TRBJ2-7, with TRBD2 identical over 9 bases. Unmatched junction bases numbered 4, after V lost 3 bases and J lost 1 base. The CDR3 contains 15 residues. Germline assignment: CDR1 MNHNS and CDR2 SASEGT. CDR3 in DNA: TGTGCCAGCAGTGACCCTAGCGGGGCGTCCTACGAGCAGTACTTC. Residues: CASSDPSGASYEQYF.

The chain joins TRBV18 to TRBJ2-7; 9 bases are a match to TRBD1. The CDR3 totals 15 residues. Unmatched junction bases numbered 10, after V lost 6 bases and J lost 4 bases. Germline values: CDR1 KGHSH, CDR2 LQKENI. CDR3 region: CASSPGQGGVYEQYF. The CDR3 nucleotides read TGTGCCAGCTCTCCGGGACAGGGAGGGGTGTACGAGCAGTACTTC.

This rearrangement joins TRBV7-2 to TRBJ2-1, with 13 bases that match TRBD2. The junction had 7 bases not matched to a gene; V was cut back by 5 bases and J by 9 bases. The CDR3 totals 15 residues. From germline, CDR1 is SGHTA and CDR2 FQGNSA. The CDR3 coding sequence is TGTGCCAGCAGCCATACTAGCGGGAGGGGGGCTGAGCAGTTCTTC. This codes for CASSHTSGRGAEQFF.

This CDR3 reads CASSMGAHNEQFF. CDR3 sequence (DNA): TGTGCCAGTAGTATGGGGGCGCACAATGAGCAGTTCTTC. The J gene is TRBJ2-1, the V gene TRBV19; D perhaps matches TRBD1 (6 bases). The CDR3 covers 13 residues. The germline gives CDR1 LNHDA, CDR2 SQIVND (reference sequence). V was pared by 3 bases and J by 5 bases, with 8 bases between.

CDR3 coding DNA: TGTGCCAGCAGTTTATCGGGGACTAGCGGAGGGGGGATGGTAGGGACCGGGGAGCTGTTTTTT. It is translated as CASSLSGTSGGGMVGTGELFF. The rearrangement uses TRBV27 and TRBJ2-2; 11 bases fit TRBD2. V shed 0 bases and J 5 bases; nucleotides not matched to a gene: 17. Germline V gene lookup returns CDR1 MNHEY and CDR2 SMNVEV (reference sequence). CDR3 size: 21 residues.

The gene calls are TRBV28 and TRBJ2-2; no definite D call. Germline loops: CDR1 MDHEN, CDR2 SYDVKM. This CDR3 has 14 residues. The germline V and J ends were trimmed by 9 bases and 0 bases, with 11 bases remaining between them. Written as DNA, the CDR3 is TGTGCCAGTTTAAAGGGCCCGAACACCGGGGAGCTGTTTTTT. Protein: CASLKGPNTGELFF.